A single sample is the source of the 18 T cell receptor beta chains below, sequenced in a study of B cell selection in AIRE deficiency. Assay used: immunoSEQ multiplex PCR; TCRdb lists only in-frame clones, some missing. The sample lists about 21,000 clones; approximately 94% were seen once. Regulatory T cells were sorted as CD4+CD25hiCD127low/negative. Material for sequencing was Tregs sorted from PBMCs. The receptors here all came from a human donor with AIRE deficiency.

V is TRBV19 and J is TRBJ2-5; 8 bases line up with TRBD2. The CDR3 runs 15 residues. V was pared by 3 bases and J by 5 bases, with 8 bases of the junction left unmatched. Germline V gene sequence: CDR1 LNHDA, CDR2 SQIVND (reference sequence). As DNA, the CDR3 is TGTGCCAGTAGTATTAGGACTAGCATAACGGAGACCCAGTACTTC. It is translated as CASSIRTSITETQYF.

V is TRBV11-3 and J is TRBJ2-7; D is unclear. The germline V and J ends were trimmed by 0 bases and 8 bases, with 8 bases remaining between them. The CDR3 spans 12 residues. Germline V gene data show CDR1 as SGHNT and CDR2 as YENEEA. This CDR3 is CASSLDYVKQYF. In DNA, the CDR3 is TGTGCCAGCAGCTTAGATTACGTAAAGCAGTACTTC.

This clone has only a few counts. The V call is TRBV6-6, the J call TRBJ2-5; maybe TRBD1 (6 bases). V gave up 6 bases and J gave up 5 bases, with 10 bases separating them. The germline gives CDR1 MNHNY, CDR2 SVGAGI (reference sequence). The CDR3 covers 12 residues. CDR3 sequence (DNA): TGTGCCAGCAGCCCAGGGGAGGAGACCCAGTACTTC. It is translated as CASSPGEETQYF.

V is TRBV9 and J is TRBJ2-5, with D perhaps TRBD2 (6 bases). V lost 4 bases to trimming and J lost 9 bases, with 19 bases between them. The CDR3 loop spans 14 amino acids. Germline CDR1 and CDR2: SGDLS and YYNGEE. The CDR3 sequence: CASSTGGPRVPQYF. CDR3 DNA: TGTGCCAGCAGCACCGGAGGGCCGCGGGTGCCCCAGTACTTC.

The genes are TRBV5-8 and TRBJ2-7; the match to TRBD1 covers 7 bases. The V segment lost 2 bases and the J segment 3 bases; nucleotides outside the gene matches: 2. The CDR3 consists of 13 residues. Germline V gene lookup returns CDR1 SGHTS and CDR2 YDEGEE. DNA for the CDR3: TGTGCCAGCAGCTTCCGACAGGGCTACGAGCAGTACTTC. Its translation is CASSFRQGYEQYF.

For this clone: It is unclear where the CDR3 begins or ends on the DNA, so no DNA is shown, and the CDR3 is as TCRdb lists it. This sequence joins TRBV7-8 and TRBJ2-6; TRBD2 was called by the table and not checked on the DNA. Counting both end residues, the CDR3 totals 19 amino acids. Germline loops: CDR1 SGHVS, CDR2 FQNEAQ. Here the CDR3 reads CASSFLWRSASSGANVLTF.

The V gene is TRBV7-9, the J gene TRBJ2-7, with TRBD2 matching 10 bases. Germline lookup yields CDR1 SEHNR and CDR2 FQNEAQ (reference sequence). V was pared by 3 bases and J by 3 bases, with 5 bases of the junction left unmatched. The CDR3 extends over 15 amino acids. The DNA of the CDR3 is TGTGCCAGCAGCTTCCTAAGCGGGAGGGGCTACGAGCAGTACTTC. It specifies CASSFLSGRGYEQYF.

The rearrangement joins TRBV11-3 to TRBJ2-1; perhaps TRBD1 as D (5 bases). This CDR3 is built from 15 residues. CDR1 is SGHNT and CDR2 is YENEEA in the germline V gene. V lost 5 bases and J lost 2, with 13 bases in between. CDR3 region: CASSPQGRTYNEQFF. DNA for the CDR3: TGTGCCAGCAGCCCCCAGGGTCGGACCTACAATGAGCAGTTCTTC.

J is TRBJ2-7 and V is TRBV25-1; D unresolved. Germline values: CDR1 MGHDK, CDR2 SYGVNS. The CDR3 runs 13 residues. Between the trimmed V and J ends, which lost 2 bases and 0 bases, there was a span of 5 bases. The DNA for the CDR3 is TGTGCCAGCAGTGAAGGGGACTCCTACGAGCAGTACTTC. It yields the protein CASSEGDSYEQYF.

The chain recombines TRBV21-1 with TRBJ2-7; the D segment call TRBD1 is taken from the table without a DNA check. TRBV21-1 is a known pseudogene. The CDR3 is 17 residues long. This chain's CDR3 is CASSKATQGSCYYEQYF. CDR3 nucleotide sequence: TGTGCCAGCAGCAAAGCAACACAGGGGAGTTGCTACTACGAGCAGTACTTC.

The V and J genes are TRBV28 and TRBJ2-7; TRBD1 agrees at 8 bases. CDR3 length: 15 residues. Trimming at V came to 6 bases and at J to 6 bases, leaving 13 bases not matched to a gene. Germline V gene sequence: CDR1 MDHEN, CDR2 SYDVKM. CDR3 protein: CASSPRRQGPGEQYF. CDR3 bases: TGTGCCAGCAGCCCTCGCCGACAGGGGCCCGGCGAGCAGTACTTC.

The rearrangement uses TRBV2 and TRBJ2-7; D unclear. The CDR3 is 13 residues long. Germline V gene lookup returns CDR1 SNHLY and CDR2 FYNNEI. The ends were cut back, 6 bases at V and 3 bases at J, with 12 bases in the middle. The CDR3 loop reads CASSSSVLYEQYF. CDR3 nucleotide sequence: TGTGCCAGCAGCTCTTCGGTGCTCTACGAGCAGTACTTC.

This clone was seen a single time. The V call is TRBV5-1, the J call TRBJ2-7; possibly TRBD1 for D (6 bases). CDR3 length: 12 amino acids. Deletions cut 5 bases from V and 4 bases from J, with 10 bases between. Per the germline V gene, CDR1 is SGHRS and CDR2 is YFSETQ. CDR3 loop: CASRRGIYEQYF. In nucleotides, the CDR3 is TGCGCCAGCAGAAGGGGGATATACGAGCAGTACTTC.

The rearrangement joins TRBV4-3 to TRBJ2-7; D ambiguous. Looked up from germline, CDR1 is LGHNA and CDR2 is YSLEER. This CDR3 is 13 amino acids long. V lost 0 bases, J lost 4 bases, and 7 bases lay in between. In DNA, the CDR3 is TGCGCCAGCAGCCAAGAGGAAGGGTACGAGCAGTACTTC. Translation gives CASSQEEGYEQYF.

The chain carries TRBV28 and TRBJ2-1; 7 nucleotides align to TRBD2. In germline, CDR1 is MDHEN, CDR2 SYDVKM. The CDR3 sequence is 15 residues long. The CDR3 protein is CATYRREASYNEQFF. CDR3 nucleotide sequence: TGTGCGACCTACCGCCGGGAGGCCTCTTACAATGAGCAGTTCTTC.

V usage is TRBV5-1 and J usage is TRBJ2-1, with 12 bases fitting TRBD2. Trimming at V came to 4 bases and at J to 2 bases, leaving 7 bases not matched to a gene. The CDR3 is 17 residues long. Germline V gives CDR1 SGHRS, CDR2 YFSETQ. CDR3 sequence (DNA): TGCGCCAGCAGCGTGGGTTGGACTAGCGGGGCCTACAATGAGCAGTTCTTC. As protein: CASSVGWTSGAYNEQFF. Variable domain in full (rest from reference TRBV5-1 and TRBJ2-1): KAGVTQTPRYLIKTRGQQVTLSCSPISGHRSVSWYQQTPGQGLQFLFEYFSETQRNKGNFPGRFSGRQFSNSRSEMNVSTLELGDSALYLCASSVGWTSGAYNEQFFGPGTRLTVL.

This chain links TRBV28 with TRBJ2-1; 8 bases map to TRBD1. The germline V gene encodes CDR1 MDHEN and CDR2 SYDVKM. The CDR3 sequence is 13 residues long. The J segment lost 7 bases and the V segment lost 8 bases, leaving 7 bases of the junction unmatched. The CDR3, as DNA: TGTGCCAGCTGCCCAGGGGGCCGGAATGAGCAGTTCTTC. It is translated as CASCPGGRNEQFF.

This chain uses TRBV29-1 with TRBJ2-3; D might be TRBD2 (6 bases). This CDR3 is built from 13 residues. V was pared by 5 bases and J by 6 bases, with 15 bases between. Per the germline V gene, CDR1 is SQVTM and CDR2 is ANQGSEA. CDR3 nucleotides: TGCAGCGTTTTTGGGAGGCTTGGGGATACGCAGTATTTT. It specifies CSVFGRLGDTQYF.